One T cell receptor (beta chain) is described in this entry. Its antigen is unidentified. CDR3 length: 13 amino acids. Deletions cut 1 base from V and 8 bases from J, with 12 bases between. Germline V lookup: CDR1 MDHEN, CDR2 SYDVKM. These data are taken from a study of shared clonotypes between healthy human individuals. CD45RO-negative cells were positively selected for CCR7, leaving out terminally differentiated effector memory CD45RA+ cells. The study drew all its donors from Caucasian adults living in Nashville, Tennessee. Study-level points and caveats: The naive CD4 repertoires of a handful of donors were compared, and around 5% of clonotypes were shared.

For every subset, genomic DNA was evenly distributed across several immunoSEQ plates. Clones were read by immunoSEQ multiplex PCR, and TCRdb kept only the in-frame ones, dropping some. The sample carries approximately 1.9 million clones, about 94% recorded once. This rearrangement joins TRBV28 to TRBJ2-7; D gene uncertain. The clonotype comes from a man aged 18 to 29 in good health. Some clones in this sample may be carry-over from other donors' samples. The sequencing sample was made of naive CD8+ T cells from PBMCs. The CDR3 region is CASSLLRRSQQYF. The CDR3 DNA reads as TGTGCCAGCAGTTTATTGCGACGGTCCCAGCAGTACTTC.